This TCR beta chain comes out of a study of shared clonotypes between healthy human individuals. The investigators split CD4+ cells into a CD45RA+ naive subset and a CD45RA-negative memory subset. CDR1 and CDR2 (germline): MDHEN, SYDVKM. Trimming cost V 3 bases and J 4 bases; bases outside gene matches: 7. This CDR3 spans 15 amino acids. Some clones are missing from TCRdb's copy, which holds only in-frame ones; the method was immunoSEQ multiplex PCR. The profile shows fewer than 3 million clones, 85% to 95% of them singletons. The receptor was derived from a man between 18 and 29 years old in good health. Some clones in this sample may be carry-over from other donors' samples. The V gene is TRBV28, the J gene TRBJ2-7, with 9 bases aligning to TRBD2. The specimen was naive CD4+ T cells from PBMCs. The sample's subset: CD45RA+ positively selected. The CDR3 region is CASSFSGGRAYEQYF. CDR3 DNA: TGTGCCAGCAGTTTTTCGGGCGGGAGGGCTTACGAGCAGTACTTC.